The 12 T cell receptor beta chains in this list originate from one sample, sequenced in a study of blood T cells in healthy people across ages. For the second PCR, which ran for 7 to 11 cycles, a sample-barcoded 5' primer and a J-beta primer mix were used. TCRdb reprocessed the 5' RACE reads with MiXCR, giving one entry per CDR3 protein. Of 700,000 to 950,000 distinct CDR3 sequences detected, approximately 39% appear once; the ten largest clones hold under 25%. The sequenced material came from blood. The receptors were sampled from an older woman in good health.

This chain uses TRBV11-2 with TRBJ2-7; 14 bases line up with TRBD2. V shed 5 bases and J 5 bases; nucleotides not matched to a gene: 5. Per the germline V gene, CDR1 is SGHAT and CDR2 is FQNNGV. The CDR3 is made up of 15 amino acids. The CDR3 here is CASSPRLAGGNEQYF. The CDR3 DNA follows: TGTGCCAGCAGCCCCCGACTAGCGGGAGGGAACGAGCAGTACTTC. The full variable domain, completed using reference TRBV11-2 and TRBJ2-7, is EAGVAQSPRYKIIEKRQSVAFWCNPISGHATLYWYQQILGQGPKLLIQFQNNGVVDDSQLPKDRFSAERLKGVDSTLKIQPAKLEDSAVYLCASSPRLAGGNEQYFGPGTRLTVT.

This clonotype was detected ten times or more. CDR3 in DNA: TGTGCCAGCAGCGAGAGGGGGCTCGAGAGGGAGACCCAGTACTTC. Translation: CASSERGLERETQYF. The rearrangement uses TRBV7-2 and TRBJ2-5; 7 positions match TRBD1. The CDR3 totals 15 residues. Losses at the gene ends were 5 bases for V and 5 bases for J; bases not matched to a gene: 11. Germline-derived CDR1 and CDR2 are SGHTA and FQGNSA.

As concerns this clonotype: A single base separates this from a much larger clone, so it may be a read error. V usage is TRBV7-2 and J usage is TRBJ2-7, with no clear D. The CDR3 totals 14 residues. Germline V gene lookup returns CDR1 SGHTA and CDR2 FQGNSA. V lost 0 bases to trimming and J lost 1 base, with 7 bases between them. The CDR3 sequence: CASSLAGMSYEQYF. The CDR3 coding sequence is TGTGCCAGCAGCTTAGCAGGGATGTCCTACGAGCAGTACTTC.

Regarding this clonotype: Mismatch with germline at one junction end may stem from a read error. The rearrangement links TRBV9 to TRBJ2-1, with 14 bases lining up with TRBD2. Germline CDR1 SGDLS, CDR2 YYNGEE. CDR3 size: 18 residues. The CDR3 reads CASSVAGTSGSTYNAQFF. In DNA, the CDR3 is TGTGCCAGCAGCGTGGCCGGGACTAGCGGGAGTACCTACAATGCGCAGTTCTTC. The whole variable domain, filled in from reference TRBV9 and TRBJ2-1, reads DSGVTQTPKHLITATGQRVTLRCSPRSGDLSVYWYQQSLDQGLQFLIQYYNGEERAKGNILERFSAQQFPDLHSELNLSSLELGDSALYFCASSVAGTSGSTYNAQFFGPGTRLTVL.

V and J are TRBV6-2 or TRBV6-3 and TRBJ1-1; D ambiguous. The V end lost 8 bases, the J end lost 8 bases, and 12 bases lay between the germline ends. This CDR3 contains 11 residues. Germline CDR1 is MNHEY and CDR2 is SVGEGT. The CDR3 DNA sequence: TGTGCCAGCGGCCGACACCTGGAAGCTTTCTTT. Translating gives CASGRHLEAFF.

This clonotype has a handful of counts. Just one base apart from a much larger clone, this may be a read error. The CDR3 nucleotides are TGCGCCAGCAGCACCCAAGGGACTAGCGGGGGGCAAAATGAGCAGTACTTC. Protein product: CASSTQGTSGGQNEQYF. The rearrangement links TRBV5-1 to TRBJ2-5; 15 nucleotides match TRBD2. V lost 4 bases and J lost 11; bases outside the gene matches: 15. The V gene's germline CDR1 is SGHRS and CDR2 YFSETQ. The CDR3 totals 17 residues.

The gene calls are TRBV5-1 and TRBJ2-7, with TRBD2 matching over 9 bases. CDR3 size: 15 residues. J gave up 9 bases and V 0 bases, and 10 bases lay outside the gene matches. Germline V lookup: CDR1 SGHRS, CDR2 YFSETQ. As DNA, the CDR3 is TGCGCCAGCAGCTTGGCCAACGGAGCGGGGGGACGGCAGTACTTC. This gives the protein CASSLANGAGGRQYF.

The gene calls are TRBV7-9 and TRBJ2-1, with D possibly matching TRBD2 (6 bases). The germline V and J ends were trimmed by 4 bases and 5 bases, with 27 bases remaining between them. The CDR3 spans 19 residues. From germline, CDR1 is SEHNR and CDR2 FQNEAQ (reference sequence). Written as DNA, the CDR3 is TGTGCCAGCAGCTCAGACCCGGGGTCCCCGGGACTCGCCCACAATGAGCAGTTCTTC. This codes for CASSSDPGSPGLAHNEQFF.

The CDR3: CASSPTGQGASPLHF. CDR3 coding DNA: TGTGCCAGCAGCCCTACCGGACAGGGGGCTTCACCCCTCCACTTT. The chain joins TRBV6-6 to TRBJ1-6; 11 bases agree with TRBD1. Germline V lookup: CDR1 MNHNY, CDR2 SVGAGI (reference sequence). V was clipped by 6 bases and J by 9 bases; unmatched bases: 7. The CDR3 extends over 15 amino acids.

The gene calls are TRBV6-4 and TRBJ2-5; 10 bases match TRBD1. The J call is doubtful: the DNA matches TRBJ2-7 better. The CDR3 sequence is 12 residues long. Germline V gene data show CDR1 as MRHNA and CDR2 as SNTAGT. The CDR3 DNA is TGTGCCTGTGGGACAGGGGTAGTCGAGCAGTACTTC. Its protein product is CACGTGVVEQYF.

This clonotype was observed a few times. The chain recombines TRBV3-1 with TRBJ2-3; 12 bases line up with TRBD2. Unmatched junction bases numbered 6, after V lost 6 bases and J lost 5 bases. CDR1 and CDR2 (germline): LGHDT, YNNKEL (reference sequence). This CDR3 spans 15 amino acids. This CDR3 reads CASRLAGGRKDTQYF. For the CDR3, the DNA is TGTGCCAGCAGACTAGCGGGGGGCCGGAAAGATACGCAGTATTTT.

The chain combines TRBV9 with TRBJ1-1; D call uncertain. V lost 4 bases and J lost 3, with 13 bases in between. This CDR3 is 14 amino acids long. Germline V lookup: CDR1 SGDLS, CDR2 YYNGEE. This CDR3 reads CASSSDARDTEAFF. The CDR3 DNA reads TGTGCCAGCAGCTCAGACGCCCGGGACACTGAAGCTTTCTTT.